One sample yielded the 8 T cell receptor beta chains listed below, sequenced in a study of T cell repertoires in cytomegalovirus infection. TCRdb recomputed calls from the reads with MiXCR, one row per CDR3 protein. The sample has about 140,000 distinct CDR3 sequences, 5% to 6.5% seen once. Input material: PBMCs. The source of these receptors is a human donor in good health (CMV status not recorded). Some clones in this sample may be carry-over from other donors' samples.

Only a few counts were recorded for this clonotype. This rearrangement joins TRBV5-6 to TRBJ2-6, with D unresolved. The CDR3 loop spans 16 amino acids. The germline V gene has CDR1 SGHDT and CDR2 YYEEEE. The V and J ends lost 0 bases and 2 bases respectively, with 9 bases between them. CDR3 in amino acids: CASSLAGRTGANVLTF. Written as DNA, the CDR3 is TGTGCCAGCAGCTTGGCCGGACGGACTGGGGCCAACGTCCTGACTTTC.

This clonotype was seen a few times. The rearrangement uses TRBV7-3 and TRBJ1-5; D unresolved. In germline, CDR1 is SGHTA, CDR2 FQGTGA. The V end lost 2 bases, the J end lost 4 bases, and 12 bases lay between the germline ends. The CDR3 sequence is 15 residues long. The CDR3 is CASSLWTLGNQPQHF. CDR3 DNA: TGTGCCAGCAGCTTATGGACCTTAGGTAATCAGCCCCAGCATTTT.

This chain joins TRBV25-1 and TRBJ2-7; weak D call: TRBD2 (6 bases). Trimming left V 8 bases short and J 2 bases short, with 7 bases between. Germline CDR1 and CDR2: MGHDK and SYGVNS. The CDR3 contains 11 residues. For the CDR3, the DNA is TGTGCCAGCCGACTAGCCTACGAGCAGTACTTC. Amino acid sequence: CASRLAYEQYF.

This clonotype was found many times. The V and J genes are TRBV7-2 and TRBJ1-1; D perhaps matches TRBD1 (5 bases). CDR3 size: 16 residues. Germline V CDR1 and CDR2: SGHTA, FQGNSA. Trimming shortened V by 5 bases and J by 6 bases, and 22 bases separated the two germline ends. The CDR3 sequence is CASSAAGSAGGAEAFF. The CDR3 bases are TGTGCCAGCAGCGCCGCAGGATCCGCGGGAGGGGCTGAAGCTTTCTTT.

This clonotype was recorded many times. The J gene is TRBJ1-3, the V gene TRBV7-2; 8 positions agree with TRBD1. This CDR3 is built from 15 residues. CDR1 SGHTA and CDR2 FQGNSA come from the germline V gene. The junction had 4 bases not matched to a gene; V was cut back by 5 bases and J by 1 base. The CDR3 nucleotides read TGTGCCAGCAGCGAGACAGGGGTTTCTGGAAACACCATATATTTT. Protein: CASSETGVSGNTIYF.

This clonotype was seen ten or more times. The J gene is TRBJ2-5, the V gene TRBV7-2; D is undetermined. CDR1 and CDR2 from the germline V gene are SGHTA and FQGNSA. V lost 0 bases and J 3 bases, leaving 5 bases between the germline ends. This CDR3 spans 13 amino acids. The chain's CDR3 is CASSLAAEETQYF. In DNA, the CDR3 is TGTGCCAGCAGCTTAGCGGCGGAAGAGACCCAGTACTTC.

This clonotype was observed many times. The J gene is TRBJ1-2, the V gene TRBV29-1; the D is unclear. Germline CDR1 SQVTM, CDR2 ANQGSEA. The CDR3 consists of 14 residues. V shed 1 base and J shed 6 bases, with 15 bases lying between them. CDR3 in amino acids: CSVEVPKAPDGYTF. CDR3 sequence (DNA): TGCAGCGTTGAAGTCCCCAAGGCACCCGATGGCTACACCTTC.

The rearrangement links TRBV29-1 to TRBJ2-2; perhaps TRBD2 as D (7 bases). V was clipped by 2 bases and J by 6 bases, with 10 bases between them. This CDR3 has 13 amino acids. Germline V gene data show CDR1 as SQVTM and CDR2 as ANQGSEA. This CDR3 reads CSVETGRAGELFF. CDR3 bases: TGCAGCGTTGAAACAGGGAGGGCCGGGGAGCTGTTTTTT.